Below, 24 T cell receptor beta chains from the same sample are listed, as sequenced in a study of regulatory T cells in long-lasting Graves disease. Library construction for TCR beta used iRepertoire HTBI primers and Arm-PCR of CDR3 regions. TCRdb independently ran MiXCR on the multiplex PCR reads; one entry per CDR3 protein. This sample has roughly 470,000 distinct CDR3 sequences; under 25% occur once, and the top ten carry roughly 8%. As for time point: persistent/refractory GD, antithyroid drugs over 5 years with positive TRAb. PBMCs provided the RNA from which the TCR library was made. Sequenced here: peripheral blood mononuclear cells (PBMCs), sampled when the disease was refractory, from a patient treated with antithyroid drugs. The source of these receptors is a female donor with Graves disease.

Many counts were recorded for this clonotype. This chain uses TRBV28 with TRBJ1-1; D is unclear. This CDR3 is 15 amino acids long. CDR1 and CDR2 (germline): MDHEN, SYDVKM. The ends were cut back, 3 bases at V and 1 base at J, with 12 bases in the middle. The CDR3 sequence: CASSFTLTANTEAFF. Here the CDR3 DNA reads TGTGCCAGCAGTTTTACTTTAACAGCGAACACTGAAGCTTTCTTT.

The V call is TRBV5-1, the J call TRBJ2-7, with a weak D call TRBD2 (5 bases). The CDR3 extends over 14 amino acids. V was clipped by 5 bases and J by 0 bases, with 12 bases between them. Germline lookup yields CDR1 SGHRS and CDR2 YFSETQ. The CDR3 bases are TGCGCCAGCAGTACTGGCGGGTACTCCTACGAGCAGTACTTC. Translation: CASSTGGYSYEQYF.

The CDR3 nucleotides are TGTGCCAGCAGCTTGGACTTCACCGGGGAGCTGTTTTTT. This codes for CASSLDFTGELFF. The chain links TRBV5-6 to TRBJ2-2; no clear D gene. The germline V and J ends were trimmed by 0 bases and 4 bases, with 4 bases remaining between them. CDR3 length: 13 amino acids. The germline V gene has CDR1 SGHDT and CDR2 YYEEEE. The full variable domain, with the rest looked up from reference TRBV5-6 and TRBJ2-2, is DAGVTQSPTHLIKTRGQQVTLRCSPKSGHDTVSWYQQALGQGPQFIFQYYEEEERQRGNFPDRFSGHQFPNYSSELNVNALLLGDSALYLCASSLDFTGELFFGEGSRLTVL.

In this sample, this clonotype turned up once. The genes are TRBV6-1 and TRBJ2-2, with 10 nucleotides matching TRBD1. Germline V gene lookup returns CDR1 MNHNS and CDR2 SASEGT. CDR3 length equals 15 residues. Trimming at V came to 5 bases and at J to 6 bases, leaving 6 bases not matched to a gene. Here the CDR3 reads CASSTGQGVAGELFF. For the CDR3, the DNA is TGTGCCAGCAGTACAGGACAGGGGGTAGCCGGGGAGCTGTTTTTT.

There are a few counts of this clonotype. The chain combines TRBV6-2 or TRBV6-3 with TRBJ2-7; D is possibly TRBD1 (6 bases). The germline V and J ends were trimmed by 2 bases and 1 base, with 15 bases remaining between them. This CDR3 region has 16 residues. CDR1 is MNHEY and CDR2 is SVGEGT in the germline V gene. CDR3 DNA sequence: TGTGCCAGCAGTTACCTGACAGGCCAAGATTCCTACGAGCAGTACTTC. It yields the protein CASSYLTGQDSYEQYF.

Many counts were recorded for this clonotype. This chain connects TRBV6-5 to TRBJ2-5; 7 nucleotides match TRBD2. Germline CDR1 MNHEY, CDR2 SVGAGI. J lost 1 base, V lost 2 bases, and 10 bases had no gene match. This CDR3 is 17 amino acids long. CDR3 sequence: CASSYRRLAVSQETQYF. The CDR3, as DNA: TGTGCCAGCAGTTACCGACGTCTAGCGGTGAGCCAAGAGACCCAGTACTTC.

This clonotype was seen more than once but under ten times. The chain recombines TRBV6-1 with TRBJ2-6; 9 bases agree with TRBD2. V lost 6 bases, J lost 0 bases, and 6 bases stayed unmatched. Germline assignment: CDR1 MNHNS and CDR2 SASEGT. The CDR3 loop spans 17 amino acids. In nucleotides, the CDR3 is TGTGCCAGCAGACTAGCGGGTGTTACCTCTGGGGCCAACGTCCTGACTTTC. Amino acids: CASRLAGVTSGANVLTF.

This clonotype has more than one count but fewer than ten. This rearrangement joins TRBV6-2 or TRBV6-3 to TRBJ2-4, with D unresolved. Germline V gene data show CDR1 as MNHEY and CDR2 as SVGEGT. V shed 6 bases and J shed 2 bases, with 14 bases lying between them. The CDR3 runs 15 residues. CDR3 sequence reads: CASRDTHRTKNIQYF. Here the CDR3 DNA reads TGTGCCAGCAGAGATACGCACAGAACCAAAAACATTCAGTACTTC.

V is TRBV7-9 and J is TRBJ2-2; D is unclear. The CDR3 totals 16 residues. V shed 6 bases and J shed 1 base, with 15 bases lying between them. Germline values: CDR1 SEHNR, CDR2 FQNEAQ (reference sequence). The CDR3 loop reads CASRPSAWQNTGELFF. CDR3 in DNA: TGTGCCAGCAGACCGTCGGCTTGGCAGAACACCGGGGAGCTGTTTTTT.

Regarding this clonotype: A clone one base away is much larger, so this may be a read error. The chain combines TRBV6-2 or TRBV6-3 with TRBJ2-7; D not certain. Per the germline V gene, CDR1 is MNHEY and CDR2 is SVGEGT. CDR3 size: 15 residues. The CDR3 protein is CASSHSSGQVYEQYF. The CDR3 DNA is TGTGCCAGCAGTCACTCCTCGGGCCAGGTCTACGAGCAGTACTTC.

The chain recombines TRBV20-1 with TRBJ1-2, with D perhaps TRBD1 (5 bases). CDR1 DFQATT and CDR2 SNEGSKA come from the germline V gene (reference sequence). The CDR3 totals 14 residues. V lost 6 bases and J lost 0, with 14 bases in between. CDR3 nucleotide sequence: TGCAGTGCCACCGGGACGGGGGCTAACTATGGCTACACCTTC. Translation: CSATGTGANYGYTF.

The chain carries TRBV5-1 and TRBJ1-4, with D perhaps TRBD1 (5 bases). Deletions cut 5 bases from V and 3 bases from J, with 17 bases between. The CDR3 loop spans 16 amino acids. Germline V gene data show CDR1 as SGHRS and CDR2 as YFSETQ. The CDR3 DNA sequence: TGCGCCAGCAGGATGATGGTTCGGGGCGCTAATGAAAAACTGTTTTTT. This sequence encodes CASRMMVRGANEKLFF.

This clonotype was found many times. The chain couples TRBV28 to TRBJ2-5; the D is unclear. The V gene's germline CDR1 is MDHEN and CDR2 SYDVKM. Trimming shortened V by 3 bases and J by 5 bases, and 10 bases separated the two germline ends. CDR3 length: 13 residues. The CDR3 here is CASSFSGHETQYF. The DNA of the CDR3 is TGTGCCAGCAGTTTTTCGGGTCACGAGACCCAGTACTTC. Full variable domain (missing parts from reference TRBV28 and TRBJ2-5): DVKVTQSSRYLVKRTGEKVFLECVQDMDHENMFWYRQDPGLGLRLIYFSYDVKMKEKGDIPEGYSVSREKKERFSLILESASTNQTSMYLCASSFSGHETQYFGPGTRLLVL.

This CDR3 reads CASGPRGVSYEQYF. The CDR3 DNA reads TGTGCCAGCGGCCCCCGGGGGGTGTCCTACGAGCAGTACTTC. V is TRBV27 and J is TRBJ2-7; 7 positions agree with TRBD2. J was trimmed by 1 base and V by 8 bases; bases with no gene match: 8. CDR3 length equals 14 residues. CDR1 MNHEY and CDR2 SMNVEV come from the germline V gene (reference sequence).

This clonotype was seen just once. This clone may be a read error of a much larger clone one base away. The V call is TRBV29-1, the J call TRBJ2-7, with 7 bases identical to TRBD2. Germline assignment: CDR1 SQVTM and CDR2 ANQGSEA. The CDR3 has 14 residues. This CDR3 reads CSVSTSLDSHEQYF. CDR3 DNA: TGCAGCGTCTCGACTAGCTTAGACTCCCACGAGCAGTACTTC.

This clonotype has a count of ten or more. J is TRBJ1-1 and V is TRBV28; the D gene is possibly TRBD1 (5 bases). Trimming left V 2 bases short and J 11 bases short, with 21 bases between. CDR3 length: 15 residues. Germline V gene data show CDR1 as MDHEN and CDR2 as SYDVKM. The CDR3 spells CASSLGEGTPRRAFF. CDR3 sequence (DNA): TGTGCCAGCAGTTTAGGTGAGGGGACGCCCCGTCGGGCTTTCTTT.

This chain connects TRBV12-5 to TRBJ2-1, with D possibly TRBD1 on 6 matching bases. The CDR3 spans 18 residues. V dropped 0 bases and J dropped 6 bases, with 21 bases sitting between them. Germline loops: CDR1 LGHNT, CDR2 FRNRAP. The DNA for the CDR3 is TGTGCTAGTGGTTTGGTAGTAGGGGGAAGGAAAACCGGCAATGAGCAGTTCTTC. It encodes CASGLVVGGRKTGNEQFF.

This clonotype was counted a few times. This rearrangement joins TRBV4-2 to TRBJ1-1; 9 nucleotides match TRBD1. CDR1 is LGHNA, CDR2 YNFKEQ, per germline. The V segment lost 5 bases and the J segment 3 bases; nucleotides outside the gene matches: 4. The CDR3 totals 14 residues. This CDR3 reads CASSGGQGDTEAFF. CDR3 DNA: TGTGCCAGCAGCGGGGGACAGGGCGACACTGAAGCTTTCTTT.

The chain links TRBV6-1 to TRBJ2-5, with TRBD2 as a possible D gene (6 bases). In germline, CDR1 is MNHNS, CDR2 SASEGT. The CDR3 runs 15 residues. V was trimmed by 0 bases and J by 5 bases, leaving 13 bases between them. CDR3 sequence reads: CASSEAVGGRETQYF. CDR3 nucleotides: TGTGCCAGCAGTGAAGCCGTGGGGGGAAGGGAGACCCAGTACTTC.

This clonotype was picked up a small number of times. The chain uses TRBV11-2 and TRBJ1-5, with D perhaps TRBD1 (5 bases). Germline CDR1 reads SGHAT; CDR2 reads FQNNGV. This CDR3 spans 18 amino acids. Trimming took 3 bases from V and 3 from J, leaving 21 bases between them. The chain's CDR3 is CASSFLLRGGPNNQPQHF. As DNA, the CDR3 is TGTGCCAGCAGCTTCCTGCTCCGGGGCGGACCGAACAATCAGCCCCAGCATTTT.

This clonotype was observed at least ten times. This chain connects TRBV7-3 to TRBJ2-2; 8 bases line up with TRBD1. This CDR3 region has 13 residues. With V trimmed by 11 bases and J by 4 bases, 6 bases remained unmatched. Germline V lookup: CDR1 SGHTA, CDR2 FQGTGA. The CDR3 DNA follows: TGTGCCTCCCAGGGGGCCGGCACCGGGGAGCTGTTTTTT. Its translation: CASQGAGTGELFF.

This clonotype was seen at least ten times. This CDR3 is CAISGQGGNTEAFF. CDR3 nucleotide sequence: TGTGCCATCAGCGGACAGGGAGGGAACACTGAAGCTTTCTTT. The chain recombines TRBV10-3 with TRBJ1-1; 8 bases are shared with TRBD1. V gave up 6 bases and J gave up 1 base; unmatched junction bases: 4. This CDR3 has 14 residues. Germline loops: CDR1 ENHRY, CDR2 SYGVKD.

The chain joins TRBV9 to TRBJ2-1; perhaps TRBD2 as D (6 bases). Germline V gene sequence: CDR1 SGDLS, CDR2 YYNGEE. There are 15 residues in the CDR3. The ends were cut back, 0 bases at V and 4 bases at J, with 11 bases in the middle. The CDR3 loop is CASSVGLGYYNEQFF. The CDR3 DNA is TGTGCCAGCAGCGTAGGACTAGGCTATTACAATGAGCAGTTCTTC.

This clonotype was recorded at least ten times. The rearrangement links TRBV6-1 to TRBJ2-7; unclear D gene. V was clipped by 0 bases and J by 4 bases, with 16 bases between them. There are 16 residues in the CDR3. In germline, CDR1 is MNHNS, CDR2 SASEGT. The CDR3 DNA is TGTGCCAGCAGTGAAGCGCTTAACCTCCGTTATTACGAGCAGTACTTC. Its protein is CASSEALNLRYYEQYF.